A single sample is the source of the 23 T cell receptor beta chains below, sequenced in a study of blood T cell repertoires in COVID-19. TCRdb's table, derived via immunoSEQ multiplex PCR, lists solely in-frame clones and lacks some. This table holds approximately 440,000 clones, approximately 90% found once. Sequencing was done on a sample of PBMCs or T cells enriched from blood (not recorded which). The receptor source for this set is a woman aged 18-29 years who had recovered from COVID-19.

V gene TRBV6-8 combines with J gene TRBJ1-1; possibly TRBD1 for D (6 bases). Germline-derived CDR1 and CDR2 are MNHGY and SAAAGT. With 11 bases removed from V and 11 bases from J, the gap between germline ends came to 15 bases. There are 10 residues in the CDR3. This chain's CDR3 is CAPGGGMAFF. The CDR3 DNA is TGTGCCCCCGGGGGGGGCATGGCTTTCTTT.

In DNA form, the CDR3 reads TGTGCCAGCAGCCTCGAGGGAGTAAGTGGAAACACCATATATTTT. It translates to CASSLEGVSGNTIYF. The rearrangement uses TRBV7-2 and TRBJ1-3; D uncertain. Germline loops: CDR1 SGHTA, CDR2 FQGNSA. The CDR3 is 15 residues long. V lost 5 bases and J lost 3, with 14 bases in between.

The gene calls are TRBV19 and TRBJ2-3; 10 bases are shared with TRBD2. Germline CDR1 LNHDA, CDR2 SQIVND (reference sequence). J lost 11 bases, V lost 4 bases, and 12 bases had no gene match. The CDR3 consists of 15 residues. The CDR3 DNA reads TGTGCCAGTAGTACTCTAGCGGGGGACTCGGGGAAGCAGTATTTT. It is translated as CASSTLAGDSGKQYF.

CDR3 in amino acids: CASSLYGYGYTF. The DNA of the CDR3 is TGTGCCAGCAGCTTGTACGGCTATGGCTACACCTTC. The chain couples TRBV5-5 to TRBJ1-2; D is unclear. Per germline, CDR1 SGHKS and CDR2 YYEKEE (reference sequence). The CDR3 consists of 12 residues. Trimming removed 1 base at V and 4 bases at J, with 5 bases between.

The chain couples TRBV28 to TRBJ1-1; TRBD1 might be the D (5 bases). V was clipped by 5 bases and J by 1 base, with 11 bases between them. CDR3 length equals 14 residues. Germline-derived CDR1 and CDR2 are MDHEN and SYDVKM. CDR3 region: CASSPGGTNTEAFF. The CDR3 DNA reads TGTGCCAGCAGTCCCGGAGGGACGAACACTGAAGCTTTCTTT.

In DNA, the CDR3 is TGTGCCTGGAGTGTACCTGGACTAGCGGGGGGGCAGTTCTTC. Encoded protein: CAWSVPGLAGGQFF. The rearrangement joins TRBV30 to TRBJ2-1; 14 bases line up with TRBD2. Per germline, CDR1 GTSNPN and CDR2 SVGIG (reference sequence). The CDR3 totals 14 residues. Trimming cost V 0 bases and J 12 bases; bases outside gene matches: 4.

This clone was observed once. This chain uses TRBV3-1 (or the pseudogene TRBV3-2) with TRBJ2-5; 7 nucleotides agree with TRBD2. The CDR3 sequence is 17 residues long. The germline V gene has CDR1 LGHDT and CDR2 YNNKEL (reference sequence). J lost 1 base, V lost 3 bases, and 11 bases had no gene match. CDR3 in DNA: TGTGCCAGCAGCCACGTTGGGGGGGGGAAGTCCCAAGAGACCCAGTACTTC. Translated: CASSHVGGGKSQETQYF.

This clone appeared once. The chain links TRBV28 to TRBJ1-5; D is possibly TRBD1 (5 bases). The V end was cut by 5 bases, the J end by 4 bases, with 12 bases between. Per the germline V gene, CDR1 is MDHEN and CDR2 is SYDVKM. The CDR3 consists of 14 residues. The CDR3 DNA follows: TGTGCCAGCAGTCCTCTCGCAGGGAATCAGCCCCAGCATTTT. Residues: CASSPLAGNQPQHF.

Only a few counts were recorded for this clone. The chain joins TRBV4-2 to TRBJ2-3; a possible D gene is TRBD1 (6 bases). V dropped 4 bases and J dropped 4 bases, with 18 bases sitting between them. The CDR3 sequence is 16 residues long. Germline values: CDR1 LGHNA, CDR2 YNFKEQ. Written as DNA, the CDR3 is TGTGCCAGCAGCCTCCGTGAGGGGGATGCAGCAGATACGCAGTATTTT. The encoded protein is CASSLREGDAADTQYF.

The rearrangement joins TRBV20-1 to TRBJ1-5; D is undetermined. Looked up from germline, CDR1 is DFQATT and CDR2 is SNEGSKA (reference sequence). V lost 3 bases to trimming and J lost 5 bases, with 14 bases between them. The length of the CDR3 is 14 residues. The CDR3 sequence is CSASRSPVDQPQHF. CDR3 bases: TGCAGTGCTAGTCGGTCTCCGGTCGATCAGCCCCAGCATTTT.

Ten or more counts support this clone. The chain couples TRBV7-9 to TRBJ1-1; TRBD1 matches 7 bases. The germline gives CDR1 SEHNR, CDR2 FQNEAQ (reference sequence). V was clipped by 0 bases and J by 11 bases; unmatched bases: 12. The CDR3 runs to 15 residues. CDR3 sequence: CASSLASTGMVYAFF. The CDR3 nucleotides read TGTGCCAGCAGCTTAGCGTCGACAGGGATGGTGTATGCTTTCTTT.

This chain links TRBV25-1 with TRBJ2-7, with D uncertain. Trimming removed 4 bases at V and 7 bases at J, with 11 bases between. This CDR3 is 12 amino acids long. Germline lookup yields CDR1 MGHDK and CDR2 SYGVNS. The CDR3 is CASSGATWEQYF. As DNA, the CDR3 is TGTGCCAGCAGTGGGGCTACGTGGGAGCAGTACTTC.

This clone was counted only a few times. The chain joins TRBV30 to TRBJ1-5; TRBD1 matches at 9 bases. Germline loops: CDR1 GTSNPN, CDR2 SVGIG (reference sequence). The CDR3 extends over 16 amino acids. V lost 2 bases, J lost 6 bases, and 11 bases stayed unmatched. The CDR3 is CAWSPLDRGGIQPQHF. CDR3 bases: TGTGCCTGGAGTCCCTTAGACAGGGGGGGTATTCAGCCCCAGCATTTT.

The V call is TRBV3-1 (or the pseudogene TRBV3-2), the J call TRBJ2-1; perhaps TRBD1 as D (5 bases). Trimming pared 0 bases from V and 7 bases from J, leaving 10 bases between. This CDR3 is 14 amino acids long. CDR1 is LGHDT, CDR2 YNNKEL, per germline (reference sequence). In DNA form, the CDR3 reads TGTGCCAGCAGCCAAGATCTGGGGCGTAATGAGCAGTTCTTC. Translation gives CASSQDLGRNEQFF.

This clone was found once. CDR3 nucleotide sequence: TGTGCCAGCAGTTTTCCGGGACTGACTAGCACAGATACGCAGTATTTT. This gives the protein CASSFPGLTSTDTQYF. The rearrangement joins TRBV6-5 to TRBJ2-3; tentative D call: TRBD2 (6 bases). Trimming left V 4 bases short and J 0 bases short, with 14 bases between. The germline gives CDR1 MNHEY, CDR2 SVGAGI. This CDR3 is 16 amino acids long.

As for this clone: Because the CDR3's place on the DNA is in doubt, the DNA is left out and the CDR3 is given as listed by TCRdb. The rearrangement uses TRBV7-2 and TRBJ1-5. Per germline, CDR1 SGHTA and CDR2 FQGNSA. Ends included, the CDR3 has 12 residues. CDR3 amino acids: CASGGGLSPSIF.

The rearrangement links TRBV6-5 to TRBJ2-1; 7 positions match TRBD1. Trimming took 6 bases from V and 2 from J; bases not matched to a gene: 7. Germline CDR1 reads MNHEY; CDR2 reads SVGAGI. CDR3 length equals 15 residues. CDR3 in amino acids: CASRIDRDTYNEQFF. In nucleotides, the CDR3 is TGTGCCAGCAGGATAGACAGGGATACCTACAATGAGCAGTTCTTC.

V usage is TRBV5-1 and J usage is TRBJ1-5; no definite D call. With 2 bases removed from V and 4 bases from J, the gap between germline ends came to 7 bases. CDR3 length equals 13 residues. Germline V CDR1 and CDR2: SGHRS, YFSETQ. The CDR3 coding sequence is TGCGCCAGCAGCTTTTCGGGGAATCAGCCCCAGCATTTT. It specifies CASSFSGNQPQHF. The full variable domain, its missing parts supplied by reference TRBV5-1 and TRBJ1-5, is KAGVTQTPRYLIKTRGQQVTLSCSPISGHRSVSWYQQTPGQGLQFLFEYFSETQRNKGNFPGRFSGRQFSNSRSEMNVSTLELGDSALYLCASSFSGNQPQHFGDGTRLSIL.

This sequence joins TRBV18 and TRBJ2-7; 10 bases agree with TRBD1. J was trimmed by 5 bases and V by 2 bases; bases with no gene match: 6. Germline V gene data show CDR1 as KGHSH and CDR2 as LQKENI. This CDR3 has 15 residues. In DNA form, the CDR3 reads TGTGCCAGCTCACCAAGGACAGGGGGTTCGGACGAGCAGTACTTC. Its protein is CASSPRTGGSDEQYF.

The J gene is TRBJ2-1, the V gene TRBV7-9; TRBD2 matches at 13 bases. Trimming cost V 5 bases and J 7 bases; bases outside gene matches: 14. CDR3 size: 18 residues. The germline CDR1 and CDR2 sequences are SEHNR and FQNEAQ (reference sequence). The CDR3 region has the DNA TGTGCCAGCAGCCTCACTAGCGGGGGGGCCCCCAGGTGGAATGAGCAGTTCTTC. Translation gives CASSLTSGGAPRWNEQFF. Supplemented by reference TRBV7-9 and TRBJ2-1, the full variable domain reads DTGVSQNPRHKITKRGQNVTFRCDPISEHNRLYWYRQTLGQGPEFLTYFQNEAQLEKSRLLSDRFSAERPKGSFSTLEIQRTEQGDSAMYLCASSLTSGGAPRWNEQFFGPGTRLTVL.

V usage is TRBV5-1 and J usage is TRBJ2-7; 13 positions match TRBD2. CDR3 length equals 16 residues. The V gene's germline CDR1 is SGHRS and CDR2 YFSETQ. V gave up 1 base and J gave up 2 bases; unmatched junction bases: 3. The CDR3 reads CASSLTSGGAPYEQYF. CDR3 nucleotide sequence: TGCGCCAGCAGCTTGACTAGCGGGGGGGCTCCCTACGAGCAGTACTTC.

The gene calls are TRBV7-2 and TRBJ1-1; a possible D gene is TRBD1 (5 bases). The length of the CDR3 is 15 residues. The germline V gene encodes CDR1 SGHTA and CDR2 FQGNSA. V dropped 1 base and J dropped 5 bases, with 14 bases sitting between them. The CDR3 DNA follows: TGTGCCAGCAGCTTAGACCGGGGGAGGGAAACTGAAGCTTTCTTT. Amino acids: CASSLDRGRETEAFF.

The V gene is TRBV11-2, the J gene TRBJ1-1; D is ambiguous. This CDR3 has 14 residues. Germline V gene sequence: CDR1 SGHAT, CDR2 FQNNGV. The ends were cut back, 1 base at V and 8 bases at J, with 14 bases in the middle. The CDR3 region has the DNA TGTGCCAGCAGCTTAGTCAACCCGGGGTCGGAAGCTTTCTTT. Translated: CASSLVNPGSEAFF.